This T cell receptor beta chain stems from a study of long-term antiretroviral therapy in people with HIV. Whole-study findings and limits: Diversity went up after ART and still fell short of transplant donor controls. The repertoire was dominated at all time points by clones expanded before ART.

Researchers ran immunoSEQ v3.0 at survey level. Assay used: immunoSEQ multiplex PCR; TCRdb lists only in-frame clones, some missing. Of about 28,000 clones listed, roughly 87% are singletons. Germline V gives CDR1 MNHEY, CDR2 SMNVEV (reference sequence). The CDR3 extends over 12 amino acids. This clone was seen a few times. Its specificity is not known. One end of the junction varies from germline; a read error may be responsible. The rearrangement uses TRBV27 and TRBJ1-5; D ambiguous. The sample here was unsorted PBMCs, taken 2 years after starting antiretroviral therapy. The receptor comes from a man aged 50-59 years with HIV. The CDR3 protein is CASSSPGRAQHF. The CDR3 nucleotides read TGTGCCAGCAGTTCACCCGGACGGGCCCAACATTTT.